A single sample is the source of the 9 T cell receptor beta chains below, sequenced in a study of cytomegalovirus exposure and HLA in healthy donors. Measured with immunoSEQ multiplex PCR; TCRdb has only the in-frame clones, and not every one. The sample holds 250,000 to 300,000 clones, about 86% seen once. The sample comprised PBMCs. The receptors here all came from a woman under 30 in good health and CMV-seronegative.

This clone occurred once. The J gene is TRBJ2-3, the V gene TRBV4-1; possible D gene TRBD1, 6 bases. The V and J ends lost 3 bases and 12 bases respectively, with 16 bases between them. The CDR3 runs 13 residues. In germline, CDR1 is MGHRA, CDR2 YSYEKL. CDR3 in amino acids: CASSQGAGGYQYF. The CDR3 DNA sequence: TGCGCCAGCAGCCAGGGGGCGGGCGGGTACCAGTATTTT.

The chain is built from TRBV7-2 and TRBJ2-5, with a tentative D call TRBD1 (6 bases). V gave up 5 bases and J gave up 6 bases, with 16 bases separating them. Germline V gives CDR1 SGHTA, CDR2 FQGNSA. The CDR3 length is 14 residues. The DNA of the CDR3 is TGTGCCAGCAGCCCCCGTCAGGGGTCGAAGACCCAGTACTTC. Translation gives CASSPRQGSKTQYF. The whole variable domain, remainder taken from reference TRBV7-2 and TRBJ2-5, is GAGVSQSPSNKVTEKGKDVELRCDPISGHTALYWYRQSLGQGLEFLIYFQGNSAPDKSGLPSDRFSAERTGGSVSTLTIQRTQQEDSAVYLCASSPRQGSKTQYFGPGTRLLVL.

The genes are TRBV2 and TRBJ2-5, with TRBD1 matching 9 bases. V lost 2 bases to trimming and J lost 4 bases; unmatched junction nucleotides: 8. This CDR3 contains 16 residues. In germline, CDR1 is SNHLY, CDR2 FYNNEI. DNA of the CDR3: TGTGCCAGCAGTGAATCGGCGGGACAGGGCTCAGAGACCCAGTACTTC. Translated, it gives CASSESAGQGSETQYF. The variable domain in full, completed from reference TRBV2 and TRBJ2-5, reads EPEVTQTPSHQVTQMGQEVILRCVPISNHLYFYWYRQILGQKVEFLVSFYNNEISEKSEIFDDQFSVERPDGSNFTLKIRSTKLEDSAMYFCASSESAGQGSETQYFGPGTRLLVL.

The CDR3 loop reads CASSLTGVIGNTIYF. The CDR3 coding sequence is TGTGCCAGCAGTCTGACAGGGGTTATTGGAAACACCATATATTTT. The chain uses TRBV6-5 and TRBJ1-3; 8 nucleotides line up with TRBD1. The CDR3 runs to 15 residues. V was clipped by 5 bases and J by 3 bases; unmatched bases: 6. Germline V gene lookup returns CDR1 MNHEY and CDR2 SVGAGI.

In the case of this clone: Mismatch with germline at one junction end may stem from a read error. Other DNA sequences in this sample translate to the same CDR3. The chain combines TRBV29-1 with TRBJ1-4, with 9 bases that match TRBD1. The CDR3 is 15 residues long. The germline V gene encodes CDR1 SQVTM and CDR2 ANQGSEA. The CDR3 DNA reads TGCAGCGCTGGGACAGGGATGAGAACTAATGAAAAACTATTTTTT. It codes for CSAGTGMRTNEKLFF. Using reference TRBV29-1 and TRBJ1-4 for the parts outside the CDR3, the full variable domain is SAVISQKPSRDICQRGTSLTIQCQVDSQVTMMFWYRQQPGQSLTLIATANQGSEATYESGFVIDKFPISRPNLTFSTLTVSNMSPEDSSIYLCSAGTGMRTNEKLFFGSGTQLSVL.

This clone was counted between two and nine times. This chain links TRBV5-1 with TRBJ2-7; D is possibly TRBD2 (6 bases). This CDR3 contains 13 residues. V was trimmed by 4 bases and J by 3 bases, leaving 11 bases between them. CDR1 is SGHRS, CDR2 YFSETQ, per germline. CDR3 sequence reads: CASSGGSLYEQYF. CDR3 coding DNA: TGCGCCAGCAGCGGGGGGAGCCTCTACGAGCAGTACTTC.

The V and J genes are TRBV27 and TRBJ1-2; 8 nucleotides match TRBD1. This CDR3 has 12 amino acids. Trimming cost V 5 bases and J 4 bases; bases outside gene matches: 0. Germline loops: CDR1 MNHEY, CDR2 SMNVEV (reference sequence). The CDR3 DNA sequence: TGTGCCAGCAGTGGACAGGGCTATGGCTACACCTTC. Its protein product is CASSGQGYGYTF.

V usage is TRBV19 and J usage is TRBJ2-1, with D possibly being TRBD2 (5 bases). The CDR3 runs 15 residues. V was pared by 6 bases and J by 6 bases, with 18 bases between. Looked up from germline, CDR1 is LNHDA and CDR2 is SQIVND (reference sequence). CDR3: CASSREEAGGNEQFF. CDR3 DNA: TGTGCCAGTAGCCGCGAGGAGGCAGGCGGCAATGAGCAGTTCTTC.

The chain links TRBV11-2 to TRBJ2-7; D may be TRBD2 (5 bases). The CDR3 is 14 amino acids. Looked up from germline, CDR1 is SGHAT and CDR2 is FQNNGV. The V gene lost 1 base and the J gene lost 5 bases, with 12 bases spanning the gap. CDR3 in amino acids: CASSLGGEGNEQYF. The CDR3 nucleotides are TGTGCCAGCAGCTTAGGGGGAGAGGGCAACGAGCAGTACTTC.